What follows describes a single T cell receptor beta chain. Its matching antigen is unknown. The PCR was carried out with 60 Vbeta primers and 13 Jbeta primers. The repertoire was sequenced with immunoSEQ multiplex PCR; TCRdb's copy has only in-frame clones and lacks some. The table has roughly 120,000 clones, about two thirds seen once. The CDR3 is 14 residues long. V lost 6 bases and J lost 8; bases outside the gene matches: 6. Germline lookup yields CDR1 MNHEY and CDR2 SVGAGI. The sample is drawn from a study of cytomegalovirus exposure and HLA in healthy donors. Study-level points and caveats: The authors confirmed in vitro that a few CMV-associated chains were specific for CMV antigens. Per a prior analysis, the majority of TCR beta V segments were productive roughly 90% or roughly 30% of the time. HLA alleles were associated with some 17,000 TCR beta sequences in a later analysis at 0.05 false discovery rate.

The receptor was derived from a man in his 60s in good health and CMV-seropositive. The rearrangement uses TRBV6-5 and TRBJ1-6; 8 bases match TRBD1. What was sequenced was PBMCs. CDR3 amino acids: CASSSVTGDSPLHF. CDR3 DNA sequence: TGTGCCAGCAGCTCAGTGACAGGGGATTCACCCCTCCACTTT.